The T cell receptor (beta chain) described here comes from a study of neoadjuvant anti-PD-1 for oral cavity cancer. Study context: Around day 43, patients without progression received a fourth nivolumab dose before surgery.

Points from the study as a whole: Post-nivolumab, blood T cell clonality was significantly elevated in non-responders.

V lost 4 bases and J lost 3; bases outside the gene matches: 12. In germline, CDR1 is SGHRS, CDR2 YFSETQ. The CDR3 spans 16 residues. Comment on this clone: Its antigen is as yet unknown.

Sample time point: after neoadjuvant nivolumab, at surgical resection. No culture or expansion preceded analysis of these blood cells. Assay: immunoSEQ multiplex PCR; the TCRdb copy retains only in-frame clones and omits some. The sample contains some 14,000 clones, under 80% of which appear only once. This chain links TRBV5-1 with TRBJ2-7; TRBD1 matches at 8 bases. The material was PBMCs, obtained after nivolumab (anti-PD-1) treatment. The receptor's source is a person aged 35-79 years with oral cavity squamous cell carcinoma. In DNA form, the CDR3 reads TGCGCCAGCAGCCCGACGGGTCCAGGACAGGGCTACGAGCAGTACTTC. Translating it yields CASSPTGPGQGYEQYF.